Listed below are T cell receptor beta chains from one sample, sequenced in a study of T cell responses to AZD1222 COVID-19 vaccine. Assay used: immunoSEQ multiplex PCR; TCRdb lists only in-frame clones, some missing. The sample records about 260,000 clones, approximately 95% being singletons. The specimen was peripheral blood, collected on day 0 of AZD1222 vaccination. These receptors came from an adult in good health. CDR3s include the opening cysteine and the closing phenylalanine or tryptophan. The D gene is left open where the match is weak. The listing skips clone size in some rows; elsewhere it reads once, few, many or a size class.

TRBV5-1,TRBD1,.,TRBJ1-5,TGCGCCAGCAGCTTGGGGGGACAGGGAGGTCAGCCCCAGCATTTT,CASSLGGQGGQPQHF
TRBV15,.,.,TRBJ2-7,TGTGCCACCTCCCAGGGGCCCTCCCCTAGTAGGCAGTACTTC,CATSQGPSPSRQYF
TRBV18,.,.,TRBJ2-3,TGTGCCAGCTCACAGAATTCCCATCCCACAGATACGCAGTATTTT,CASSQNSHPTDTQYF
TRBV6-5,TRBD1,.,TRBJ2-7,TGTGCCAGCAGTTATGACAGGGGGAGCTCCTACGAGCAGTACTTC,CASSYDRGSSYEQYF
TRBV5-1,.,.,TRBJ2-1,TGCGCCAGCAGCTTGGCCGGGATTTCCTACAATGAGCAGTTCTTC,CASSLAGISYNEQFF
TRBV19,.,once,TRBJ2-7,TGTGCCAGTCGCCCTGGGTCCTCCGCCTCCGAGCAGTACTTC,CASRPGSSASEQYF
TRBV6-1,.,.,TRBJ1-3,TGTGCCAGCAGTGAAGGCGGGACGTATACCTACACCATATATTTT,CASSEGGTYTYTIYF
TRBV28,.,.,TRBJ1-5,TGTGCCAGCAGTTTTGGGCCCTATAGCAATCAGCCCCAGCATTTT,CASSFGPYSNQPQHF
TRBV25-1,.,.,TRBJ1-1,TGTGCCAGCAGTCATATCGACAGGCCGAACACTGAAGCTTTCTTT,CASSHIDRPNTEAFF
TRBV11-2,TRBD1,.,TRBJ2-5,TGTGCCAGCAGCACATGGACAGGGGTACGCGAGACCCAGTACTTC,CASSTWTGVRETQYF
TRBV29-1,TRBD2,.,TRBJ2-1,TGCAGCGTTGAATGGGCTAGCGGGGGCTCCTACAATGAGCAGTTCTTC,CSVEWASGGSYNEQFF
TRBV4-1,.,once,TRBJ1-5,TGCGCCAGCAGCCAAGTAGCCTTGAACAATCAGCCCCAGCATTTT,CASSQVALNNQPQHF
TRBV19,.,.,TRBJ1-2,TGTGCCAGTAGTAGGTCCGGGAGCTATGGCTACACCTTC,CASSRSGSYGYTF
TRBV4-1,.,.,TRBJ2-5,TGCGCCAGCAGCCAAGATCCGAGGGGCGCGGGGGAGACCCAGTACTTC,CASSQDPRGAGETQYF
TRBV21-1,.,.,TRBJ2-5,TGTGCCAGCAGCTGGACTAGCGGTAAGGAGACCCAGTACTTC,CASSWTSGKETQYF
TRBV6-5,.,.,TRBJ2-7,TGTGCCAGCAGGGTTCGGGGGAGGACCTACGAGCAGTACTTC,CASRVRGRTYEQYF
TRBV5-1,.,.,TRBJ2-2,TGCGCCAACAGGCCTACGGTGGGCACCGGGGAGCTGTTTTTT,CANRPTVGTGELFF
TRBV2,.,.,TRBJ1-3,TGTGCCAGCAAAATGGAGGCAGCCTCTGGAAACACCATATATTTT,CASKMEAASGNTIYF
TRBV7-9,.,.,TRBJ1-1,TGTGCCAGCAGCCGCGAAGGGAGTTTCACTGAAGCTTTCTTT,CASSREGSFTEAFF
TRBV6-5,.,.,TRBJ2-1,TGTGCCAGCAGGAGACTAGGGTACAATGAGCAGTTCTTC,CASRRLGYNEQFF
TRBV6-5,.,.,TRBJ1-1,TGTGCCAGTGCCCGGGAACGGAACACTGAAGCTTTCTTT,CASARERNTEAFF
TRBV29-1,TRBD1,.,TRBJ1-4,TGCAGCGTTGGACAGGGGTATGAAAAACTGTTTTTT,CSVGQGYEKLFF
TRBV18,.,.,TRBJ1-1,TGTGCCAGCTCCCCCCAGTCGAACACTGAAGCTTTCTTT,CASSPQSNTEAFF
TRBV6-5,TRBD1,.,TRBJ1-2,TGTGCCAGCAGTTACCGGGACAGGCTAAACTATGGCTACACCTTC,CASSYRDRLNYGYTF
TRBV3-1/TRBV3-2,.,.,TRBJ2-5,TGTGCCAGCAGCCATCCCAGCGTAGCGGTGGGGACCCAGTACTTC,CASSHPSVAVGTQYF
TRBV5-1,.,once,TRBJ2-5,TGCGCCAGCAAAACCTTCCCCAGGGACCAAGAGACCCAGTACTTC,CASKTFPRDQETQYF
TRBV15,.,.,TRBJ1-2,TGTGCCACCAGCAGAGGAGCAGGAGACTATGGCTACACCTTC,CATSRGAGDYGYTF
TRBV5-1,TRBD1,.,TRBJ1-6,TGCGCCAGCAGCTTGGGGGACAGGGGGCCAAATTCACCCCTCCACTTT,CASSLGDRGPNSPLHF
TRBV19,TRBD1,.,TRBJ2-3,TGTGCCAGTAGTATGCGGTCGGGACAGATAAGTTACACAGATACGCAGTATTTT,CASSMRSGQISYTDTQYF